These 2 T cell receptor beta chains came from one sample sequenced in a study of blood T cell repertoires in COVID-19. The table came from immunoSEQ multiplex PCR; TCRdb's copy has only in-frame clones and leaves some out. This table has 210,000 or so clones, about nine tenths appearing once. The source material was peripheral blood. The source of these receptors is a middle-aged man with acute or convalescent COVID-19.

The J gene is TRBJ2-1, the V gene TRBV7-3; D is perhaps TRBD1 (7 bases). Trimming removed 5 bases at V and 4 bases at J, with 15 bases between. The germline CDR1 and CDR2 sequences are SGHTA and FQGTGA. This CDR3 region has 15 residues. The CDR3 loop reads CASSARDSPYNEQFF. The CDR3 DNA is TGTGCCAGCAGCGCGCGGGACAGCCCTTACAATGAGCAGTTCTTC. Variable domain in full (rest from reference TRBV7-3 and TRBJ2-1): GAGVSQTPSNKVTEKGKYVELRCDPISGHTALYWYRQSLGQGPEFLIYFQGTGAADDSGLPNDRFFAVRPEGSVSTLKIQRTERGDSAVYLCASSARDSPYNEQFFGPGTRLTVL.

This sequence joins TRBV9 and TRBJ1-1, with 7 nucleotides matching TRBD1. Germline V gene sequence: CDR1 SGDLS, CDR2 YYNGEE. Trimming cost V 0 bases and J 3 bases; bases outside gene matches: 5. The CDR3 length is 15 residues. CDR3 DNA sequence: TGTGCCAGCAGCGTAGATCGGCAGGGGGACACTGAAGCTTTCTTT. Translating it yields CASSVDRQGDTEAFF.